This T cell receptor (beta chain) was sequenced during a study of CD8+ T cells in alopecia areata. There are 17 residues in the CDR3. Germline CDR1 and CDR2: MDHEN and SYDVKM. Trimming at V came to 4 bases and at J to 4 bases, leaving 9 bases not matched to a gene. Stated treatment: oral pan-JAK inhibitor, 5-10 mg twice daily. Investigators isolated RNA and reverse transcribed it into cDNA to act as the sequencing template. Some clones are missing from TCRdb's copy, which holds only in-frame ones; the method was immunoSEQ multiplex PCR. The data hold 120,000 or so clones, with approximately 57% observed a single time.

The sequenced sample was CD4+ T cells sorted from blood, obtained at week 4, from a patient treated with tofacitinib. The origin of this receptor is a human donor with alopecia areata. The V gene is TRBV28, the J gene TRBJ2-1; 11 nucleotides align to TRBD2. The CDR3 here is CASSSAPSGRTYNEQFF. In nucleotides, the CDR3 is TGTGCCAGCAGTTCCGCGCCTAGCGGGAGGACGTACAATGAGCAGTTCTTC.